This T cell receptor beta chain emerged from a study of T cell changes during pregnancy in multiple sclerosis. Measured with immunoSEQ multiplex PCR; TCRdb has only the in-frame clones, and not every one. The sample lists about 58,000 clones, roughly 89% occurring once. This clone was found once. The CDR3 has 15 amino acids. V lost 0 bases, J lost 5 bases, and 14 bases lay in between. Per the germline V gene, CDR1 is SGDLS and CDR2 is YYNGEE. The chain employs TRBV9 and TRBJ2-5, with a possible D match to TRBD1 (6 bases). The specimen comprised CD4+ T cells from peripheral blood mononuclear cells, sampled after pregnancy. This TCR derives from a female donor in good health, enrolled as a control in a pregnancy study. The CDR3 is CASSVAQGQRETQYF. In nucleotides, the CDR3 is TGTGCCAGCAGCGTAGCGCAGGGACAACGGGAGACCCAGTACTTC.